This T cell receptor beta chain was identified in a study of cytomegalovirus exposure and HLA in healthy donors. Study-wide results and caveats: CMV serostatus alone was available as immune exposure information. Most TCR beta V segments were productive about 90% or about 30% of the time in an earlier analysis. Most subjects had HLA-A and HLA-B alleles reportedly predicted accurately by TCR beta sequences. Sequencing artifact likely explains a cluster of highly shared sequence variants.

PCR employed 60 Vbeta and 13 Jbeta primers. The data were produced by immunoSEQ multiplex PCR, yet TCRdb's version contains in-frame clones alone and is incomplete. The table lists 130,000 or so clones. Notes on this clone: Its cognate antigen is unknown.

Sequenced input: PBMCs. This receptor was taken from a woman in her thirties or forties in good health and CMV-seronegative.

The CDR3 region has the DNA TGTGCCAGCAGCTCAAGAACCGGGACAGGGATAGGCTACACCTTC. The encoded protein is CASSSRTGTGIGYTF. The rearrangement joins TRBV7-2 to TRBJ1-2, with 9 bases fitting TRBD1. J gave up 8 bases and V 4 bases, and 11 bases lay outside the gene matches. In germline, CDR1 is SGHTA, CDR2 FQGNSA. CDR3 size: 15 residues.